Each of the 14 T cell receptor beta chains below was sequenced from the same sample in a study of control samples from healthy donors and cancer patients. Profiled with immunoSEQ multiplex PCR; TCRdb holds only in-frame clones, not every one. Counted here are tens of thousands of clones, roughly 80% occurring once; the ten biggest clones make up around 3%. The sequencing input was PBMCs. These receptors all stem from a woman in her forties or fifties with lung cancer.

The J gene is TRBJ2-5, the V gene TRBV6-1; possible D gene TRBD2, 5 bases. The J call may be faulty, since TRBJ2-7 better matches the DNA end. The CDR3 is 14 residues long. Germline lookup yields CDR1 MNHNS and CDR2 SASEGT. The DNA for the CDR3 is TGTGCCAGCAGTGAAGAGGCCGGGGCCTACGAGCAGTACTTC. It is translated as CASSEEAGAYEQYF.

The gene calls are TRBV28 and TRBJ2-1; 11 nucleotides match TRBD2. The trim removed 7 bases at V and 0 bases at J, leaving 11 bases unmatched. The CDR3 extends over 18 amino acids. Germline loops: CDR1 MDHEN, CDR2 SYDVKM. Here the CDR3 reads CASINLAGGRSSYNEQFF. CDR3 sequence (DNA): TGTGCCAGCATCAATCTAGCGGGGGGACGAAGCTCCTACAATGAGCAGTTCTTC. The entire variable domain, with the rest obtained from reference TRBV28 and TRBJ2-1, is as follows: DVKVTQSSRYLVKRTGEKVFLECVQDMDHENMFWYRQDPGLGLRLIYFSYDVKMKEKGDIPEGYSVSREKKERFSLILESASTNQTSMYLCASINLAGGRSSYNEQFFGPGTRLTVL.

The rearrangement links TRBV4-3 to TRBJ2-5; 10 bases match TRBD1. This CDR3 contains 17 residues. With V trimmed by 0 bases and J by 6 bases, 10 bases remained unmatched. CDR1 LGHNA and CDR2 YSLEER come from the germline V gene. CDR3 loop: CASSQDGGTGAVQTQYF. CDR3 DNA sequence: TGCGCCAGCAGCCAAGATGGAGGGACAGGGGCTGTCCAGACCCAGTACTTC.

V is TRBV7-9 and J is TRBJ2-5; D ambiguous. Germline V gives CDR1 SEHNR, CDR2 FQNEAQ (reference sequence). Trimming left V 5 bases short and J 5 bases short, with 9 bases between. The CDR3 consists of 12 residues. The CDR3 reads CASSPLEETQYF. CDR3 nucleotide sequence: TGTGCCAGCAGCCCCTTAGAGGAGACCCAGTACTTC.

The V and J genes are TRBV24-1 and TRBJ2-1, with TRBD2 identical over 11 bases. CDR1 and CDR2 from the germline V gene are KGHDR and SFDVKD. Trimming took 5 bases from V and 3 from J; bases not matched to a gene: 5. CDR3 length: 16 amino acids. The DNA of the CDR3 is TGTGCCACCAGTGGCGCTCTAGCGGGGGGCTACAATGAGCAGTTCTTC. This codes for CATSGALAGGYNEQFF.

This clone appeared a few times. This sequence joins TRBV5-1 and TRBJ1-4, with a possible D match to TRBD1 (5 bases). The length of the CDR3 is 14 residues. The V end was cut by 6 bases, the J end by 8 bases, with 17 bases between. From germline, CDR1 is SGHRS and CDR2 YFSETQ. CDR3 sequence reads: CASKDNLGQEKLFF. CDR3 nucleotides: TGCGCCAGCAAGGATAATCTGGGGCAAGAAAAACTGTTTTTT.

The gene calls are TRBV6-6 and TRBJ2-2, with a weak D call TRBD1 (7 bases). The CDR3 spans 15 residues. Germline values: CDR1 MNHNY, CDR2 SVGAGI (reference sequence). V was pared by 2 bases and J by 8 bases, with 15 bases between. CDR3 nucleotide sequence: TGTGCCAGCAGTTACCGACAGGGACTTGGGGGGGAGCTGTTTTTT. Its translation: CASSYRQGLGGELFF.

This clone was detected once. The V call is TRBV5-1, the J call TRBJ2-3; 9 bases fit TRBD1. The V segment lost 5 bases and the J segment 1 base; nucleotides outside the gene matches: 8. The germline V gene has CDR1 SGHRS and CDR2 YFSETQ. The CDR3 consists of 16 residues. This chain's CDR3 is CASSRDRVVGTDTQYF. The DNA for the CDR3 is TGCGCCAGCAGTCGGGACAGGGTGGTAGGCACAGATACGCAGTATTTT.

V gene TRBV7-9 combines with J gene TRBJ1-1, with 10 bases aligning to TRBD1. This CDR3 is built from 14 residues. Per germline, CDR1 SEHNR and CDR2 FQNEAQ (reference sequence). Trimming took 5 bases from V and 5 from J; bases not matched to a gene: 5. CDR3 loop: CASSRDRGRTEAFF. Here the CDR3 DNA reads TGTGCCAGCAGCCGGGACAGGGGCAGGACTGAAGCTTTCTTT.

The rearrangement links TRBV2 to TRBJ1-2, with a tentative D call TRBD1 (5 bases). This CDR3 comprises 12 residues. Germline loops: CDR1 SNHLY, CDR2 FYNNEI. Trimming removed 5 bases at V and 2 bases at J, with 6 bases between. The chain's CDR3 is CASSSGNYGYTF. The CDR3 region has the DNA TGTGCCAGCAGTTCAGGGAACTATGGCTACACCTTC.

The J gene is TRBJ1-2, the V gene TRBV5-1; D may be TRBD1 (5 bases). CDR1 is SGHRS and CDR2 is YFSETQ in the germline V gene. The CDR3 loop spans 19 amino acids. V lost 2 bases and J 4 bases, leaving 27 bases between the germline ends. The CDR3 spells CASSFGDLGRSGMSYGYTF. DNA of the CDR3: TGCGCCAGCAGCTTTGGGGACTTGGGAAGATCGGGGATGAGCTATGGCTACACCTTC.

This clone was recorded once. The chain recombines TRBV7-9 with TRBJ1-2, with D perhaps matching TRBD1 (5 bases). From germline, CDR1 is SEHNR and CDR2 FQNEAQ (reference sequence). There are 14 residues in the CDR3. V was cut by 5 bases and J by 4 bases, with 14 bases left in between. The CDR3 reads CASSPETESYGYTF. For the CDR3, the DNA is TGTGCCAGCAGCCCCGAGACAGAATCCTATGGCTACACCTTC.

The chain links TRBV5-1 to TRBJ2-5, with 7 bases matching TRBD2. From germline, CDR1 is SGHRS and CDR2 YFSETQ. With 0 bases clipped from V and 3 bases from J, the junction kept 8 bases outside the gene matches. CDR3 size: 16 residues. The CDR3 sequence: CASSLGIGGKKETQYF. As DNA, the CDR3 is TGCGCCAGCAGCTTGGGTATCGGGGGGAAAAAAGAGACCCAGTACTTC.

The chain employs TRBV5-1 and TRBJ1-5, with 9 bases aligning to TRBD1. Germline V gene data show CDR1 as SGHRS and CDR2 as YFSETQ. Trimming at V came to 2 bases and at J to 6 bases, leaving 6 bases not matched to a gene. The CDR3 covers 15 residues. CDR3 amino acids: CASSLDGTGFQPQHF. CDR3 bases: TGCGCCAGCAGCTTAGACGGGACAGGGTTTCAGCCCCAGCATTTT.